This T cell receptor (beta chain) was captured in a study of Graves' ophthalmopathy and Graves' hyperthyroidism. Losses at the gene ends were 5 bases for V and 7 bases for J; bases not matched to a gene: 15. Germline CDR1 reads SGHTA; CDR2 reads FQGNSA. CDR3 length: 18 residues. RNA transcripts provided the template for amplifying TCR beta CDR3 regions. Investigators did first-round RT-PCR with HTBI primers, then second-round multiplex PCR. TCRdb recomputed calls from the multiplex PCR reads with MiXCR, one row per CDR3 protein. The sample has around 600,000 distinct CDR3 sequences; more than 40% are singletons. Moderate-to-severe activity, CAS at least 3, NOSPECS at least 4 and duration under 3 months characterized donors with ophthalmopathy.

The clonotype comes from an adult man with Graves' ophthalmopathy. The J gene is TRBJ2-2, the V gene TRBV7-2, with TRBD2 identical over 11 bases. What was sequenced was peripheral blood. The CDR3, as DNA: TGTGCCAGCAGCCCCGAAGGGGCTAGCGGGAGGTGGGGCGGGGAGCTGTTTTTT. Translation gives CASSPEGASGRWGGELFF.